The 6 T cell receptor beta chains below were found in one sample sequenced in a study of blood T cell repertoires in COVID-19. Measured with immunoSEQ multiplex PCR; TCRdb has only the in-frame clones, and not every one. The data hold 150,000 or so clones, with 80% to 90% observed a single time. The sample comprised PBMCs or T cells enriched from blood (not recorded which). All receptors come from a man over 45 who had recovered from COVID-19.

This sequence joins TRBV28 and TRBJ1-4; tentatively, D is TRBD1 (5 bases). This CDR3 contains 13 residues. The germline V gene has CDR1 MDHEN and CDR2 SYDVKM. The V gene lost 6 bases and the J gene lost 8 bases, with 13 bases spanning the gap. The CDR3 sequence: CASSPPRGEKLFF. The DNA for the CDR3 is TGTGCCAGCAGCCCCCCCCGGGGGGAAAAACTGTTTTTT.

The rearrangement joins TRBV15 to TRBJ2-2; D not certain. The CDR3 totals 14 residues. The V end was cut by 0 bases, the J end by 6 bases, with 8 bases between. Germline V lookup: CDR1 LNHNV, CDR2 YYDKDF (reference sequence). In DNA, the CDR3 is TGTGCCACCAGCAGAGATTTTGGCCCCGGGGAGCTGTTTTTT. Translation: CATSRDFGPGELFF.

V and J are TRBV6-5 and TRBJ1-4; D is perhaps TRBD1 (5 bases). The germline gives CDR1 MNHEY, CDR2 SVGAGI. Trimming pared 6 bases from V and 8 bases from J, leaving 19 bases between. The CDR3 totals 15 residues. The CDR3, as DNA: TGTGCCAGCAGACAGGCTCAGAAAGAGACCGAAAAACTGTTTTTT. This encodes CASRQAQKETEKLFF.

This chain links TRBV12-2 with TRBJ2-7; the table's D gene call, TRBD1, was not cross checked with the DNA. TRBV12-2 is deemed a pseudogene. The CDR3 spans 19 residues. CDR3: CASPIYTPRTGSASYEQYF. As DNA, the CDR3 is TGTGCAAGTCCCATCTATACCCCCCGCACAGGGTCGGCCTCCTACGAGCAGTACTTC.

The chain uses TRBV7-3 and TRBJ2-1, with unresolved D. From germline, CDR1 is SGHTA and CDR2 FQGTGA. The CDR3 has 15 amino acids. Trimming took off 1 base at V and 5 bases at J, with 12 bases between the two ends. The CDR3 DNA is TGTGCCAGCAGCTTAAGCCAGGCCTACGACAATGAGCAGTTCTTC. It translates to CASSLSQAYDNEQFF. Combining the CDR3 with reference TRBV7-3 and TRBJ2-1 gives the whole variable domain GAGVSQTPSNKVTEKGKYVELRCDPISGHTALYWYRQSLGQGPEFLIYFQGTGAADDSGLPNDRFFAVRPEGSVSTLKIQRTERGDSAVYLCASSLSQAYDNEQFFGPGTRLTVL.

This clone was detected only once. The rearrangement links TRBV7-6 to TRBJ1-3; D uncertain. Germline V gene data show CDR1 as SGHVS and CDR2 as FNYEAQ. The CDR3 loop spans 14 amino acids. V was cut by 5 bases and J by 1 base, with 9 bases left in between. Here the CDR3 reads CASSQSRSGNTIYF. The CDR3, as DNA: TGTGCCAGCAGCCAGTCTAGGTCTGGAAACACCATATATTTT. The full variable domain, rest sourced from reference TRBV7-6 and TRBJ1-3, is GAGVSQSPRYKVTKRGQDVALRCDPISGHVSLYWYRQALGQGPEFLTYFNYEAQQDKSGLPNDRFSAERPEGSISTLTIQRTEQRDSAMYRCASSQSRSGNTIYFGEGSWLTVV.